This T cell receptor (beta chain) stems from a study of graft-versus-host responses after intestinal transplantation. For the study at large: The whole recipient group had anti-thymocyte globulin induction followed by tacrolimus and steroids for about three years.

V gave up 3 bases and J gave up 5 bases; unmatched junction bases: 9. This CDR3 comprises 16 residues. CDR1 is SGHNT and CDR2 is YYREEE in the germline V gene (reference sequence). Using immunoSEQ multiplex PCR, the repertoire was profiled, and TCRdb retains in-frame clones only, with some absent. Among roughly 25,000 clones listed, 93% were seen once. Overall study findings and caveats: The study found high graft-versus-host to host-versus-graft clonal ratios in allografts of patients with graft-donor T cell macrochimerism. HvG clone declines early post-transplant were associated with peak circulating GvH levels.

About this clone itself: Antigen: not known.

The sample in question was PBMCs, obtained 18 days after transplant. This TCR came from a human patient who received an intestinal transplant, so some T cells may come from the graft donor. The rearrangement links TRBV5-4 to TRBJ2-5; 11 nucleotides agree with TRBD2. CDR3 DNA sequence: TGTGCCAGCAGCTGGATGACTAGCGGGGATATGGAGACCCAGTACTTC. Encoded protein: CASSWMTSGDMETQYF.